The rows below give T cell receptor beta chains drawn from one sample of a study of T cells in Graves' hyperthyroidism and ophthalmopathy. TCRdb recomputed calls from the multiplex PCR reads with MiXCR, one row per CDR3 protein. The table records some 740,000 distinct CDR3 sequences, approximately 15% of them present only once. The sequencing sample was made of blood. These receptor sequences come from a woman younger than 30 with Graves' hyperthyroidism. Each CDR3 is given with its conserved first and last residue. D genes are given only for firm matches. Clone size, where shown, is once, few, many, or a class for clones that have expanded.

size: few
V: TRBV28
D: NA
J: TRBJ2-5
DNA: TGTGCCAGCAGTTGGGACCGCTCCCAGTACTTC
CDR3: CASSWDRSQYF

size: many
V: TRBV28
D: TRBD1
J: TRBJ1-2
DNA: TGTGCCAGCAGCTCAACAGGACAGGGGGCTTTTGGCTACACCTTC
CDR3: CASSSTGQGAFGYTF

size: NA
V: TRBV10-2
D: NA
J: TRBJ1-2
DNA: TGCGCCAGCAGTGAAAATGGGGTCGGCTACACCTTC
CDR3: CASSENGVGYTF

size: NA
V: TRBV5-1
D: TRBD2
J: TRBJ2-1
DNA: TGCGCCAGCAGCTTGGTGGTAGCGGGAGGCCCCTCGAGCTCCTACAATGAGCAGTTCTTC
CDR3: CASSLVVAGGPSSSYNEQFF

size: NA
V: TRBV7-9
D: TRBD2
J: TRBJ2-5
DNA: TGTGCCAGCAGCTTAGCTGAGACTAGCGGGAGGGCCAGGGAGACCCAGTACTTC
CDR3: CASSLAETSGRARETQYF

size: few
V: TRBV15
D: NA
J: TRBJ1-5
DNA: TGTGCCACCAGCAGAGATTTAAATCAGCCCCAGCATTTT
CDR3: CATSRDLNQPQHF

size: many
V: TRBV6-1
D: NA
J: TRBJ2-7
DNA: TGTGCCAGCAGCTCCACACAGGGGAGGGACTCCTACGAGCAGTACTTC
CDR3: CASSSTQGRDSYEQYF

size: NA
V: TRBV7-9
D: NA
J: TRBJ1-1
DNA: TGTGCCAGCAGCTTAGATCTCCTCGAGTACACTGAAGCTTTCTTT
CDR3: CASSLDLLEYTEAFF

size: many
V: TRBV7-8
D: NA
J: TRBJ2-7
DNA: TGTGCCAGCAGTCTACCGGTCCGCCCCTACGAGCAGTACTTC
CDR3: CASSLPVRPYEQYF

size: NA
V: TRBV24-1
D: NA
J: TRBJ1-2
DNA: TGTGCCACCAGTGATTTCGGTGGCTACACCTTC
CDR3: CATSDFGGYTF

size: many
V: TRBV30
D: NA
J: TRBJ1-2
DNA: TGTGCCTGGGGTGGCCGGTATCCCTATGGCTACACCTTC
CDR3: CAWGGRYPYGYTF

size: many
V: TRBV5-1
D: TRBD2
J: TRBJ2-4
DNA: TGCGCCAGCAGCTTGGCGGGGGGGACCAAAAACATTCAGTACTTC
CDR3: CASSLAGGTKNIQYF